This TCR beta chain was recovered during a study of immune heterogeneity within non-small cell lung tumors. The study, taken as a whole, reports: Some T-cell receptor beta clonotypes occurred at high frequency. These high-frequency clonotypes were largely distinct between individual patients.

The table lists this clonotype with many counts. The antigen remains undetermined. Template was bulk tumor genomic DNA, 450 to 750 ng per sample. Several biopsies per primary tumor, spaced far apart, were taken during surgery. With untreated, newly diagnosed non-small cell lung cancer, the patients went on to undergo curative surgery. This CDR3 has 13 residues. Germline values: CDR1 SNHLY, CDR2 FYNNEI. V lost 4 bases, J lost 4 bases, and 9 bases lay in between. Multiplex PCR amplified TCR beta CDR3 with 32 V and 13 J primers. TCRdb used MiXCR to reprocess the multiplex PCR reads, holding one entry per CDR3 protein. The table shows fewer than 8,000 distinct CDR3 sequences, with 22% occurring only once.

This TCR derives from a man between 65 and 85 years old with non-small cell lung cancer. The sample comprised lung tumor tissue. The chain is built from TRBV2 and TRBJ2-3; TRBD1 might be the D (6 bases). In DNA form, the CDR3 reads TGTGCCAGCAGTGTACAGGGCCCAGATACGCAGTATTTT. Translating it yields CASSVQGPDTQYF.